These 28 T cell receptor beta chains share one sample of origin, sequenced in a study of blood T cell repertoires in COVID-19. Measured with immunoSEQ multiplex PCR; TCRdb has only the in-frame clones, and not every one. The sample includes around 64,000 clones, over 75% of them seen just once. The sequenced sample was peripheral blood. The receptors originated from a man between 45 and 60 years old with active COVID-19.

This clone appeared many times. V is TRBV4-2 and J is TRBJ2-7; TRBD2 matches at 13 bases. The CDR3 has 17 residues. With V trimmed by 1 base and J by 7 bases, 10 bases remained unmatched. Germline-derived CDR1 and CDR2 are LGHNA and YNFKEQ. The CDR3 reads CASSQAAELAGGREQYF. The CDR3 coding sequence is TGTGCCAGCAGCCAAGCGGCGGAACTAGCGGGAGGGAGGGAGCAGTACTTC.

This chain connects TRBV29-1 to TRBJ2-1; the D gene is possibly TRBD1 (5 bases). Germline values: CDR1 SQVTM, CDR2 ANQGSEA. Trimming pared 3 bases from V and 3 bases from J, leaving 9 bases between. The CDR3 sequence is 13 residues long. In DNA form, the CDR3 reads TGCAGCGTTGACAGGGAAGACTACAATGAGCAGTTCTTC. Amino acid sequence: CSVDREDYNEQFF.

V gene TRBV5-5 combines with J gene TRBJ2-1, with 7 bases matching TRBD2. V dropped 0 bases and J dropped 5; count of bases not matched to a gene: 2. Germline values: CDR1 SGHKS, CDR2 YYEKEE (reference sequence). The CDR3 has 14 residues. The DNA of the CDR3 is TGTGCCAGCAGCTTGGAAGGACTAGACAATGAGCAGTTCTTC. Encoded protein: CASSLEGLDNEQFF.

This clone is judged medium-sized (0.01 to 0.1%). This chain uses TRBV9 with TRBJ2-7; 9 nucleotides align to TRBD1. The germline gives CDR1 SGDLS, CDR2 YYNGEE. This CDR3 spans 15 amino acids. Trimming removed 0 bases from V and 5 bases from J; junction bases left unmatched: 6. In DNA form, the CDR3 reads TGTGCCAGCAGCGTAGGAACAGGGGGCCCCCACGAGCAGTACTTC. It translates to CASSVGTGGPHEQYF.

The gene calls are TRBV29-1 and TRBJ2-7, with D tentatively TRBD2 (5 bases). V shed 6 bases and J shed 2 bases, with 8 bases lying between them. The CDR3 sequence is 11 residues long. The germline V gene has CDR1 SQVTM and CDR2 ANQGSEA. The CDR3 loop is CSVEGAYEQYF. Here the CDR3 DNA reads TGCAGCGTCGAGGGTGCCTACGAGCAGTACTTC.

This chain connects TRBV5-6 to TRBJ2-5; D unresolved. CDR3 length: 15 residues. V was trimmed by 1 base and J by 1 base, leaving 11 bases between them. Germline V gene sequence: CDR1 SGHDT, CDR2 YYEEEE. This CDR3 reads CASSLIAATQETQYF. CDR3 nucleotides: TGTGCCAGCAGCTTGATTGCAGCGACCCAAGAGACCCAGTACTTC.

This clone appeared a single time. The chain has TRBV2 and TRBJ1-2; D possibly corresponds to TRBD1 (5 bases). Trimming removed 1 base at V and 5 bases at J, with 14 bases between. Germline V gene data show CDR1 as SNHLY and CDR2 as FYNNEI. The CDR3 is made up of 15 amino acids. CDR3 sequence: CASSEVPDTPYGYTF. CDR3 in DNA: TGTGCCAGCAGTGAAGTGCCGGACACCCCGTATGGCTACACCTTC.

V usage is TRBV5-4 and J usage is TRBJ2-1; TRBD2 matches 10 bases. CDR1 is SGHNT and CDR2 is YYREEE in the germline V gene (reference sequence). The V gene end was trimmed by 5 bases and the J gene end by 4 bases; junction bases not matched to a gene: 6. The CDR3 extends over 15 amino acids. CDR3 residues: CASRKREGLYNEQFF. Written as DNA, the CDR3 is TGTGCCAGCAGAAAGCGGGAGGGCCTTTACAATGAGCAGTTCTTC.

The chain links TRBV2 to TRBJ2-7; D gene ambiguous. V gave up 6 bases and J gave up 5 bases, with 11 bases separating them. Germline V gene data show CDR1 as SNHLY and CDR2 as FYNNEI. The CDR3 loop spans 12 amino acids. CDR3 residues: CASSDLNNEQYF. CDR3 nucleotides: TGTGCCAGCAGCGACTTAAACAACGAGCAGTACTTC. Looking up the rest from reference TRBV2 and TRBJ2-7 gives the full variable domain: EPEVTQTPSHQVTQMGQEVILRCVPISNHLYFYWYRQILGQKVEFLVSFYNNEISEKSEIFDDQFSVERPDGSNFTLKIRSTKLEDSAMYFCASSDLNNEQYFGPGTRLTVT.

The V call is TRBV9, the J call TRBJ2-1, with 7 nucleotides matching TRBD2. The V gene end was trimmed by 0 bases and the J gene end by 0 bases; junction bases not matched to a gene: 6. This CDR3 spans 17 amino acids. CDR1 SGDLS and CDR2 YYNGEE come from the germline V gene. The CDR3 loop reads CASSVGSGVSSYNEQFF. In nucleotides, the CDR3 is TGTGCCAGCAGCGTAGGGAGCGGGGTGAGCTCCTACAATGAGCAGTTCTTC.

This clone has only one observation. This sequence joins TRBV18 and TRBJ1-2; 9 nucleotides line up with TRBD1. The trim removed 3 bases at V and 4 bases at J, leaving 12 bases unmatched. The germline V gene has CDR1 KGHSH and CDR2 LQKENI. The length of the CDR3 is 17 residues. CDR3 sequence (DNA): TGTGCCAGCTCACCCACCATGGGACAGGGAAGTGTCTATGGCTACACCTTC. Residues: CASSPTMGQGSVYGYTF.

V and J are TRBV2 and TRBJ1-5, with 7 nucleotides matching TRBD1. The V gene's germline CDR1 is SNHLY and CDR2 FYNNEI. The CDR3 sequence is 17 residues long. Trimming at V came to 0 bases and at J to 0 bases, leaving 5 bases not matched to a gene. Here the CDR3 DNA reads TGTGCCAGCAGTGAAGCCGGGACAGTTCATAGCAATCAGCCCCAGCATTTT. It codes for CASSEAGTVHSNQPQHF.

In this sample, this clone turned up once. The genes are TRBV29-1 and TRBJ2-7, with TRBD2 as a possible D gene (5 bases). The CDR3 extends over 13 amino acids. V gave up 1 base and J gave up 2 bases, with 9 bases separating them. Germline loops: CDR1 SQVTM, CDR2 ANQGSEA. The CDR3 loop is CSVEGPGTYEQYF. The CDR3 DNA is TGCAGCGTTGAAGGGCCGGGGACCTACGAGCAGTACTTC.

The chain uses TRBV6-5 and TRBJ2-2, with 9 bases aligning to TRBD1. The CDR3 is made up of 13 amino acids. Germline CDR1 reads MNHEY; CDR2 reads SVGAGI. V gave up 10 bases and J gave up 5 bases; unmatched junction bases: 5. CDR3 sequence (DNA): TGTGCCACGGGACAGGGACTAACCGGGGAGCTGTTTTTT. Its translation is CATGQGLTGELFF.

V and J are TRBV24-1 and TRBJ2-3; TRBD2 matches 8 bases. Trimming cost V 4 bases and J 4 bases; bases outside gene matches: 12. There are 17 residues in the CDR3. Germline lookup yields CDR1 KGHDR and CDR2 SFDVKD. The CDR3 loop is CATSELTEAGVPDTQYF. CDR3 coding DNA: TGTGCCACCAGTGAGCTGACAGAAGCGGGAGTTCCAGATACGCAGTATTTT.

J is TRBJ2-3 and V is TRBV27; 12 nucleotides line up with TRBD2. V lost 4 bases, J lost 2 bases, and 4 bases stayed unmatched. The CDR3 has 16 residues. The V gene's germline CDR1 is MNHEY and CDR2 SMNVEV (reference sequence). The CDR3 spells CASSWTSGTPTDTQYF. CDR3 DNA: TGTGCCAGCAGTTGGACTAGCGGGACCCCCACAGATACGCAGTATTTT.

The gene calls are TRBV6-4 and TRBJ2-2; 11 bases line up with TRBD2. The ends lost 3 bases at V and 1 base at J; junction bases unmatched: 7. The length of the CDR3 is 18 residues. CDR1 and CDR2 from the germline V gene are MRHNA and SNTAGT. CDR3 nucleotide sequence: TGTGCCAGCAGTGAACAATACGGACTAGCGGGGAACACCGGGGAGCTGTTTTTT. It encodes CASSEQYGLAGNTGELFF.

Concerning this clone: The junction differs from germline at one of its ends, possibly a read error. The V gene is TRBV25-1, the J gene TRBJ2-7; perhaps TRBD1 as D (6 bases). The CDR3 is made up of 15 amino acids. CDR1 is MGHDK, CDR2 SYGVNS, per germline. CDR3 DNA sequence: TGTGCCAGCAGTGAATGGGGACAAGGGAGTTACGGGCAGTACTTC. Its protein is CASSEWGQGSYGQYF.

This chain uses TRBV28 with TRBJ2-7, with a weak D call TRBD2 (6 bases). Trimming stripped 2 bases from V and 7 bases from J, with 12 bases between. The CDR3 covers 13 residues. CDR1 MDHEN and CDR2 SYDVKM come from the germline V gene. CDR3 DNA sequence: TGTGCCAGCAGTTTAAACGATGGGGGGGAGCAGTACTTC. Encoded protein: CASSLNDGGEQYF. The full variable domain, rest sourced from reference TRBV28 and TRBJ2-7, is DVKVTQSSRYLVKRTGEKVFLECVQDMDHENMFWYRQDPGLGLRLIYFSYDVKMKEKGDIPEGYSVSREKKERFSLILESASTNQTSMYLCASSLNDGGEQYFGPGTRLTVT.

This chain links TRBV5-1 with TRBJ2-1; 10 bases fit TRBD2. This CDR3 is 17 amino acids long. J gave up 5 bases and V 0 bases, and 8 bases lay outside the gene matches. Germline CDR1 and CDR2: SGHRS and YFSETQ. In DNA, the CDR3 is TGCGCCAGCAGCTTGGTCCCGGGCGGACTAGCGGACAATGAGCAGTTCTTC. Amino acid sequence: CASSLVPGGLADNEQFF.

This clone was recorded only once. This chain uses TRBV5-1 with TRBJ2-7; TRBD2 matches 8 bases. This CDR3 is built from 14 residues. Germline values: CDR1 SGHRS, CDR2 YFSETQ. V dropped 3 bases and J dropped 4; count of bases not matched to a gene: 6. The CDR3 protein is CASSSPGLDYEQYF. CDR3 coding DNA: TGCGCCAGCAGCTCGCCGGGACTAGATTACGAGCAGTACTTC.

The chain uses TRBV3-1 (or the pseudogene TRBV3-2) and TRBJ2-5; D unresolved. V shed 6 bases and J shed 1 base, with 12 bases lying between them. Germline-derived CDR1 and CDR2 are LGHDT and YNNKEL (reference sequence). The CDR3 is made up of 14 amino acids. The CDR3 bases are TGTGCCAGCAGGAACGAGTGGAGCCAAGAGACCCAGTACTTC. It specifies CASRNEWSQETQYF.

The rearrangement uses TRBV28 and TRBJ2-7; D gene unclear. Germline CDR1 reads MDHEN; CDR2 reads SYDVKM. V lost 4 bases and J lost 0, with 7 bases in between. The CDR3 length is 13 residues. CDR3 DNA sequence: TGTGCCAGCAGTTCCAGAACCTCCTACGAGCAGTACTTC. Translation: CASSSRTSYEQYF. The entire variable domain, with the rest obtained from reference TRBV28 and TRBJ2-7, is as follows: DVKVTQSSRYLVKRTGEKVFLECVQDMDHENMFWYRQDPGLGLRLIYFSYDVKMKEKGDIPEGYSVSREKKERFSLILESASTNQTSMYLCASSSRTSYEQYFGPGTRLTVT.

V gene TRBV5-8 combines with J gene TRBJ2-7; D is perhaps TRBD2 (6 bases). The V end was cut by 2 bases, the J end by 2 bases, with 14 bases between. The CDR3 covers 15 residues. Germline V CDR1 and CDR2: SGHTS, YDEGEE. As DNA, the CDR3 is TGTGCCAGCAGCTTAGGGACTTGGGCGGCCTACGAGCAGTACTTC. Translated, it gives CASSLGTWAAYEQYF. The variable domain in full, completed from reference TRBV5-8 and TRBJ2-7, reads EAGVTQSPTHLIKTRGQQATLRCSPISGHTSVYWYQQALGLGLQFLLWYDEGEERNRGNFPPRFSGRQFPNYSSELNVNALELEDSALYLCASSLGTWAAYEQYFGPGTRLTVT.

The chain couples TRBV6-5 to TRBJ2-1, with 9 bases lining up with TRBD2. V lost 4 bases to trimming and J lost 9 bases; unmatched junction nucleotides: 13. Germline V gene sequence: CDR1 MNHEY, CDR2 SVGAGI. The CDR3 has 16 amino acids. CDR3 sequence (DNA): TGTGCCAGCAGTTCCGCAGGGGCGGGGGGGCCCGTTGAGCAGTTCTTC. Its protein product is CASSSAGAGGPVEQFF.

This chain connects TRBV27 to TRBJ1-5; D remains ambiguous. V was cut by 3 bases and J by 3 bases, with 3 bases left in between. CDR1 and CDR2 (germline): MNHEY, SMNVEV (reference sequence). This CDR3 comprises 12 residues. CDR3 DNA: TGTGCCAGCAGTTTGTACAATCAGCCCCAGCATTTT. Amino acids: CASSLYNQPQHF.

The chain carries TRBV29-1 and TRBJ2-5; D possibly corresponds to TRBD2 (7 bases). The CDR3 covers 13 residues. Trimming left V 7 bases short and J 5 bases short, with 17 bases between. The V gene's germline CDR1 is SQVTM and CDR2 ANQGSEA. The CDR3 DNA follows: TGCAGCGCCGGGGGCGGGAGTGGGGAGACCCAGTACTTC. It specifies CSAGGGSGETQYF. Complete variable domain (other parts from reference TRBV29-1 and TRBJ2-5): SAVISQKPSRDICQRGTSLTIQCQVDSQVTMMFWYRQQPGQSLTLIATANQGSEATYESGFVIDKFPISRPNLTFSTLTVSNMSPEDSSIYLCSAGGGSGETQYFGPGTRLLVL.

The rearrangement links TRBV2 to TRBJ2-1, with 15 bases aligning to TRBD2. This CDR3 comprises 16 residues. J lost 10 bases, V lost 0 bases, and 4 bases had no gene match. The germline V gene has CDR1 SNHLY and CDR2 FYNNEI. CDR3 in DNA: TGTGCCAGCAGTGAAGCCGGACTAGCGGGAGGGGAGGAGCAGTTCTTC. The encoded protein is CASSEAGLAGGEEQFF.